This T cell receptor beta chain was recovered during a study of shared clonotypes between healthy human individuals. The table came from immunoSEQ multiplex PCR; TCRdb's copy has only in-frame clones and leaves some out. The sample holds 2.3 million or so clones, 93% seen once. Germline V gene lookup returns CDR1 SEHNR and CDR2 FQNEAQ (reference sequence). There are 17 residues in the CDR3. Trimming removed 3 bases at V and 0 bases at J, with 15 bases between. V gene TRBV7-9 combines with J gene TRBJ1-3; the D gene is possibly TRBD1 (6 bases). The sample comprised naive CD4+ T cells from PBMCs. Subset defined: CD45RA+ positively selected. The sequence came from a man younger than 35 in good health. Some clones in this sample may be carry-over from other donors' samples. The CDR3 nucleotides read TGTGCCAGCAGCTTTATCAGAGCAGGGGCCTCTGGAAACACCATATATTTT. This sequence encodes CASSFIRAGASGNTIYF. The whole variable domain, remainder taken from reference TRBV7-9 and TRBJ1-3, is DTGVSQNPRHKITKRGQNVTFRCDPISEHNRLYWYRQTLGQGPEFLTYFQNEAQLEKSRLLSDRFSAERPKGSFSTLEIQRTEQGDSAMYLCASSFIRAGASGNTIYFGEGSWLTVV.